This entry is about one T cell receptor beta chain. Sequencing of TCR beta, carried out with a high-throughput approach, was applied to CD8+ and CD4+ T cells from the blood. Negative isolation yielded CD8+ and CD4+ T cells; FACS enriched TEMRA cells. The sample originates from a study of CD8 T cells in Susac syndrome. The RNA input was about 0.5 to 1 ug, and it was reverse transcribed with random hexamers. Amplification of TCR beta CDR3 by immunoSEQ multiplex PCR spanned 54 Vbeta and 13 Jbeta. TCRdb reanalysed the immunoSEQ multiplex PCR reads using MiXCR and keeps one entry per CDR3 protein. The data show about 110,000 distinct CDR3 sequences, with approximately 93% seen just once and over 0.35% held by the top ten. Material: CD8+ T cells from PBMCs. This TCR derives from a human donor with Susac syndrome.

The CDR3 loop is CASSFADRGTDTQYF. The CDR3, as DNA: TGTGCCAGCAGCTTCGCGGACAGAGGCACAGATACGCAGTATTTT. This sequence joins TRBV12-3 or TRBV12-4 and TRBJ2-3; TRBD1 might be the D (6 bases). The CDR3 loop spans 15 amino acids. Trimming removed 6 bases at V and 1 base at J, with 14 bases between.